This T cell receptor (beta chain) came from a study of T cell responses to AZD1222 COVID-19 vaccine. Study-level points and caveats: Females outnumbered males among donors, who were mostly white British; clonal diversity was possibly underestimated. Repertoire sampling happened only post peak T cell response. When two AZD1222 doses had been given, Spike-specific TCR breadth and depth rose. Baseline seropositives among AZD1222 recipients totaled only 5 to 7.

This table comes from immunoSEQ multiplex PCR, and its TCRdb copy is limited to in-frame clones, with some not included. The sample shows about 73,000 clones, roughly 89% of them seen only once. A word on this clone: Its antigen is as yet unknown.

The ends were cut back, 3 bases at V and 0 bases at J, with 15 bases in the middle. CDR1 and CDR2 from the germline V gene are KGHSH and LQKENI. CDR3 size: 16 residues. The sample consisted of peripheral blood, taken 28 days after the second AZD1222 dose. This receptor was taken from an adult who received the AZD1222 COVID-19 vaccine. The V and J genes are TRBV18 and TRBJ2-7, with D possibly being TRBD1 (6 bases). CDR3 coding DNA: TGTGCCAGCTCACCGATACAGGGTTCCAACTCCTACGAGCAGTACTTC. Its protein product is CASSPIQGSNSYEQYF.